Shown below are 5 T cell receptor beta chains from a single sample sequenced in a study of cytotoxic CD8 clonotypes in ibrutinib-treated CLL. The method was immunoSEQ multiplex PCR; TCRdb's version includes in-frame clones alone and lacks a portion of them. In the table there are 20,000 to 25,000 clones, 55% to 75% of which are singletons. Sequencing used PBMCs, obtained after 12 months of ibrutinib treatment. The receptors derive from a human donor with chronic lymphocytic leukemia.

The chain joins TRBV28 to TRBJ2-5; possible D gene TRBD2, 7 bases. CDR3 length: 15 amino acids. The ends were cut back, 3 bases at V and 0 bases at J, with 11 bases in the middle. Per the germline V gene, CDR1 is MDHEN and CDR2 is SYDVKM. The chain's CDR3 is CASSFRGAYQETQYF. The CDR3 coding sequence is TGTGCCAGCAGTTTCCGGGGGGCCTACCAAGAGACCCAGTACTTC.

This chain connects TRBV6-5 to TRBJ2-7; 8 positions match TRBD2. V lost 0 bases and J lost 4; bases outside the gene matches: 2. Germline V gene data show CDR1 as MNHEY and CDR2 as SVGAGI. The length of the CDR3 is 14 residues. CDR3 sequence: CASSYSLAGYEQYF. As DNA, the CDR3 is TGTGCCAGCAGTTACTCATTAGCGGGGTACGAGCAGTACTTC.

This clone appeared a single time. The rearrangement links TRBV2 to TRBJ2-5; D is unresolved. V gave up 2 bases and J gave up 5 bases, with 15 bases separating them. Germline V CDR1 and CDR2: SNHLY, FYNNEI. This CDR3 spans 15 amino acids. This CDR3 reads CASSENSSPGETQYF. The DNA of the CDR3 is TGTGCCAGCAGTGAAAACAGCTCCCCCGGGGAGACCCAGTACTTC.

This clone appeared a few times. V usage is TRBV7-2 and J usage is TRBJ2-5, with D possibly matching TRBD2 (6 bases). CDR3 length equals 13 residues. Per germline, CDR1 SGHTA and CDR2 FQGNSA. V was pared by 1 base and J by 4 bases, with 7 bases between. Here the CDR3 reads CASSLGTTETQYF. The DNA for the CDR3 is TGTGCCAGCAGCTTAGGGACTACAGAGACCCAGTACTTC.

CDR3 region: CASSLEGQRYNEKLFF. The DNA of the CDR3 is TGCGCCAGCAGCTTGGAGGGACAGCGATATAATGAAAAACTGTTTTTT. The chain carries TRBV5-1 and TRBJ1-4; 7 bases agree with TRBD1. CDR3 size: 16 residues. V lost 0 bases, J lost 4 bases, and 6 bases stayed unmatched. From germline, CDR1 is SGHRS and CDR2 YFSETQ.